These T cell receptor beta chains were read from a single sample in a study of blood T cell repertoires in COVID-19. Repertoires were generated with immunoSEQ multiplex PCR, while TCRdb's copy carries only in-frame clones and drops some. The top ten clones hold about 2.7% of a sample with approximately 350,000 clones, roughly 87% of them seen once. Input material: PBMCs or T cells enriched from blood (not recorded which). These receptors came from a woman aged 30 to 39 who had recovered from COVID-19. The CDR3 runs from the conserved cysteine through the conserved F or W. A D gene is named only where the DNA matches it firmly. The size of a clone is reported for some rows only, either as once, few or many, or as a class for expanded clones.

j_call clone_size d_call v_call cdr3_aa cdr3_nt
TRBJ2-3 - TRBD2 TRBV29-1 CSVEGIAGADTQYF TGCAGCGTTGAAGGTATAGCGGGAGCAGATACGCAGTATTTT
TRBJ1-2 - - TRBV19 CASSPGAGGYTF TGTGCCAGTAGCCCAGGGGCAGGGGGCTACACCTTC
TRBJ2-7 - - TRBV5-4 CASSLRGPASYEQYF TGTGCCAGCAGCTTGAGGGGTCCGGCCTCCTACGAGCAGTACTTC
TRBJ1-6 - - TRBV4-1 CASSQVSGGDNSPLHF TGCGCCAGCAGCCAAGTTTCGGGGGGCGATAATTCACCCCTCCACTTT
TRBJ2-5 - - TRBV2 CASRPATAGETQYF TGTGCCAGCAGGCCAGCGACGGCGGGGGAGACCCAGTACTTC
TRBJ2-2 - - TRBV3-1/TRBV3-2 CASSQNREGELFF TGTGCCAGCAGCCAAAACCGGGAAGGGGAGCTGTTTTTT
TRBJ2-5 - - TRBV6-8 CASIAETQYF TGTGCCAGCATCGCGGAGACCCAGTACTTC
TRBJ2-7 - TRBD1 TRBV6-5 CASSYSPGQGSYEQYF TGTGCCAGCAGTTACTCTCCGGGACAGGGTTCCTACGAGCAGTACTTC
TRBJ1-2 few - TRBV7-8 CASSLSRPSNYGYTF TGTGCCAGCAGCTTATCGAGGCCATCTAACTATGGCTACACCTTC
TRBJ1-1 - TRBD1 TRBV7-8 CASSLSRGPEAFF TGTGCCAGCAGCTTATCCAGGGGGCCTGAAGCTTTCTTT
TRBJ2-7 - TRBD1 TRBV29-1 CSVQGQGLYEQYF TGCAGCGTTCAAGGACAGGGGCTCTACGAGCAGTACTTC
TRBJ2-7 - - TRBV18 CASSPPGRANSYEQYF TGTGCCAGCTCACCACCAGGCAGGGCCAACTCCTACGAGCAGTACTTC
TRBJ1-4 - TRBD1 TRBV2 CATRGQGSLEKLFF TGTGCCACCCGAGGACAGGGTAGCCTGGAAAAACTGTTTTTT
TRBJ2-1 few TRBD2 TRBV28 CASSPGGGGYNEQFF TGTGCCAGCTCACCCGGGGGGGGCGGATACAATGAGCAGTTCTTC
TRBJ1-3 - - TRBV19 CASRPRSSGNTIYF TGTGCCAGTAGACCCCGGAGCTCTGGAAACACCATATATTTT
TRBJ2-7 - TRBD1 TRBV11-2 CASSGVRDRAREQYF TGTGCCAGCAGCGGGGTCCGGGACAGGGCCCGCGAGCAGTACTTC
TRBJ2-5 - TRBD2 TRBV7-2 CASRLAPAVGQETQYF TGTGCCAGCAGACTAGCGCCCGCGGTGGGCCAAGAGACCCAGTACTTC
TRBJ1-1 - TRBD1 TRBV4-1 CASSQAGGGTEAFF TGCGCCAGCAGCCAAGCAGGGGGCGGCACTGAAGCTTTCTTT
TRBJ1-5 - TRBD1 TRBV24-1 CATSDSRQGGQPQHF TGTGCCACCAGTGATAGTCGACAGGGTGGCCAGCCCCAGCATTTT
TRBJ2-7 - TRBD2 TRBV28 CASSPPLGTRAYEQYF TGTGCCAGCAGTCCCCCTTTGGGGACTAGGGCCTACGAGCAGTACTTC
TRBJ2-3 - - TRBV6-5 CASSLRSDSTDTQYF TGTGCCAGCAGTCTCCGGTCCGATAGCACAGATACGCAGTATTTT
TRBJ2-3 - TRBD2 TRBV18 CASSWTSGSTDTQYF TGTGCCAGCTCTTGGACTAGCGGGAGCACAGATACGCAGTATTTT
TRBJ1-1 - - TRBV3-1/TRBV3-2 CASSHTGWNTEAFF TGTGCCAGCAGCCACACAGGGTGGAACACTGAAGCTTTCTTT
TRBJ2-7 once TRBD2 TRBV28 CASSPGGAQNYEQYF TGTGCCAGCAGCCCGGGGGGGGCTCAGAACTACGAGCAGTACTTC
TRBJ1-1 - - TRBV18 CASSLDREGNEAFF TGTGCCAGCTCACTAGACCGGGAGGGAAATGAAGCTTTCTTT
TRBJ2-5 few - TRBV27 CASSLWPQETQYF TGTGCCAGCAGTTTATGGCCCCAAGAGACCCAGTACTTC
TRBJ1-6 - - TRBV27 CASSFPQGNSPLHF TGTGCCAGCAGTTTTCCCCAGGGGAACTCACCCCTCCACTTT
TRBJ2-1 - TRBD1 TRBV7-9 CASSLIGTGGWNEQFF TGTGCCAGCAGCTTAATCGGGACAGGGGGATGGAATGAGCAGTTCTTC
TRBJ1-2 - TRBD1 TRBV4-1 CASSQDPRGLGYGYTF TGCGCCAGCAGCCAAGACCCCAGGGGGCTCGGCTATGGCTACACCTTC
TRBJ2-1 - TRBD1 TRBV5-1 CASSLHFGQGAREQFF TGCGCCAGCAGCTTGCATTTCGGACAGGGGGCGCGTGAGCAGTTCTTC
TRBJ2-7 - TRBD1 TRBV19 CASSIVETGSDEQYF TGTGCCAGTAGTATAGTGGAGACAGGGAGCGACGAGCAGTACTTC
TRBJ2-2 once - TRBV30 CAWRLTPNTGELFF TGTGCCTGGAGATTGACTCCGAACACCGGGGAGCTGTTTTTT
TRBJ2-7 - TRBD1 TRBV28 CASSPPDRGYEQYF TGTGCCAGCAGTCCGCCGGACAGGGGGTACGAGCAGTACTTC
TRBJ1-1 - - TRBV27 CASAKSWEANTEAFF TGTGCCAGCGCCAAAAGTTGGGAGGCGAACACTGAAGCTTTCTTT
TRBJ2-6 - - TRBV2 CASSRLPGSGANVLTF TGTGCCAGCAGCAGACTTCCGGGCTCTGGGGCCAACGTCCTGACTTTC
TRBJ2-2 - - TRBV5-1 CASSSQQPNTGELFF TGCGCCAGCAGCTCCCAACAACCTAACACCGGGGAGCTGTTTTTT
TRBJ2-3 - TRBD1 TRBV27 CASRITGVALQYF TGTGCCAGCAGAATTACAGGGGTCGCACTGCAGTATTTT
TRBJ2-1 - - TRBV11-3 CASSQTGPGEQFF TGTGCCAGCAGCCAGACAGGCCCTGGGGAGCAGTTCTTC
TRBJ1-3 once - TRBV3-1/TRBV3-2 CASSQPWGTGNTIYF TGTGCCAGCAGCCAACCCTGGGGCACTGGAAACACCATATATTTT